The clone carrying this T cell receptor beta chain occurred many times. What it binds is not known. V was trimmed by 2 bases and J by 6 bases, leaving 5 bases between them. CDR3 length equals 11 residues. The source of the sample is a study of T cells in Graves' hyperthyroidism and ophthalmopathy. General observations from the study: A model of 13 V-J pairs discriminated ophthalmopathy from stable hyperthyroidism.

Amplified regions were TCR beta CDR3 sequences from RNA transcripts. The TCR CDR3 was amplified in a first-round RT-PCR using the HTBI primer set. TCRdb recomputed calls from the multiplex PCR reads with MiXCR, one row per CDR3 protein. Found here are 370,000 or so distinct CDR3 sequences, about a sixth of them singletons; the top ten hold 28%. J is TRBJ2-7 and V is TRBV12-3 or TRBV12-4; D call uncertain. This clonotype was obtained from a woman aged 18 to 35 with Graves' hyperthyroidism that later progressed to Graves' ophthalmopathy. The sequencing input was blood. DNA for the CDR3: TGTGCCAGCAGTTTATTGGTCGAGCAGTACTTC. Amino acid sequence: CASSLLVEQYF.